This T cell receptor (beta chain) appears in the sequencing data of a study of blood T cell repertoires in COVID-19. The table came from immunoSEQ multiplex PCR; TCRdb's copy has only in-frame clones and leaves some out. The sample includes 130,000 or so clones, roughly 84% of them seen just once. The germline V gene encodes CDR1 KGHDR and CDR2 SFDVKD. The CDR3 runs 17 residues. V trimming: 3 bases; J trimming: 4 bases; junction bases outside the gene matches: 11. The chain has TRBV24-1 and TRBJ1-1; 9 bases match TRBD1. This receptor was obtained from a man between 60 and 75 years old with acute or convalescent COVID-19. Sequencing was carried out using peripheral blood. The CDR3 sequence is CATSDVPGQGGSTEAFF. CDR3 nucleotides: TGTGCCACCAGTGATGTCCCGGGACAGGGCGGGAGCACTGAAGCTTTCTTT.